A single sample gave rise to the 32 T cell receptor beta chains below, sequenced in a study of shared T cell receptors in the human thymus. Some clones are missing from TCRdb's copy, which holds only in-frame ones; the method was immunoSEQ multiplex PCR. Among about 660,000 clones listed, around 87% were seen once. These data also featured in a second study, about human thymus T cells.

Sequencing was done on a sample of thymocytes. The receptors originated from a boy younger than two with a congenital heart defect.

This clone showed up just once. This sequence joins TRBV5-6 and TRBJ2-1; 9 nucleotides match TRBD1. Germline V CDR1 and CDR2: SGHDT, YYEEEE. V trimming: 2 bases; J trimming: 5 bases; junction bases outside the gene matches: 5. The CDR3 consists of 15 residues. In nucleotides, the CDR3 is TGTGCCAGCAGCTTTTTCCGGGACAGGGACAATGAGCAGTTCTTC. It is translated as CASSFFRDRDNEQFF. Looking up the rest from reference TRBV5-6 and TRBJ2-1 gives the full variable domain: DAGVTQSPTHLIKTRGQQVTLRCSPKSGHDTVSWYQQALGQGPQFIFQYYEEEERQRGNFPDRFSGHQFPNYSSELNVNALLLGDSALYLCASSFFRDRDNEQFFGPGTRLTVL.

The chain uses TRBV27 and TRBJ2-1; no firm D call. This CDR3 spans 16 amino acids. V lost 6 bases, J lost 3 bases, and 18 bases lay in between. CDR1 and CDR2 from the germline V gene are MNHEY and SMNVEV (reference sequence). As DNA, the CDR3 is TGTGCCAGCAGCCAAGGTGGGCCCCCACTCTACAATGAGCAGTTCTTC. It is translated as CASSQGGPPLYNEQFF.

CDR3 residues: CASSLRGTSGGERTGELFF. The CDR3 DNA is TGTGCCAGCAGTTTAAGGGGGACTAGCGGAGGAGAGAGGACCGGGGAGCTGTTTTTT. The V gene is TRBV27, the J gene TRBJ2-2; 11 positions agree with TRBD2. V shed 2 bases, J shed 5 bases, and the junction held 13 bases outside the gene matches. Looked up from germline, CDR1 is MNHEY and CDR2 is SMNVEV (reference sequence). The CDR3 is 19 residues long.

As DNA, the CDR3 is TGCGCCAGCAGCCAAGATATAAGTGCGGACAACCATTTT. The encoded protein is CASSQDISADNHF. This chain connects TRBV4-3 to TRBJ1-5, with D possibly matching TRBD1 (5 bases). Trimming left V 0 bases short and J 16 bases short, with 16 bases between. The CDR3 extends over 13 amino acids. Germline V gene data show CDR1 as LGHNA and CDR2 as YSLEER.

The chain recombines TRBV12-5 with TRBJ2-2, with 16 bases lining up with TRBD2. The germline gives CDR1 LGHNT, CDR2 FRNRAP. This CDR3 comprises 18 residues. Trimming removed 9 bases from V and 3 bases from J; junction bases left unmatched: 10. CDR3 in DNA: TGTGCTAGCCGCCGGGGACTAGCGGGAGGGGCGGACACCGGGGAGCTGTTTTTT. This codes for CASRRGLAGGADTGELFF.

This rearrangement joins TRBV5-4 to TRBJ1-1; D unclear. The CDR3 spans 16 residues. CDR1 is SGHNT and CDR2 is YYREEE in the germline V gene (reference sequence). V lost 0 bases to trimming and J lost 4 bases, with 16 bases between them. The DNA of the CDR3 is TGTGCCAGCAGCTTGGCTTTTTACGGGAGTCGCACTGAAGCTTTCTTT. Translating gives CASSLAFYGSRTEAFF.

The CDR3 region has the DNA TGTGCCAGCAGCCCCCACCACGGGGGAAACTATGGCTACACCTTC. This gives the protein CASSPHHGGNYGYTF. The chain couples TRBV5-4 to TRBJ1-2; D is perhaps TRBD1 (5 bases). Trimming stripped 4 bases from V and 2 bases from J, with 15 bases between. This CDR3 is built from 15 residues. Germline CDR1 reads SGHNT; CDR2 reads YYREEE (reference sequence).

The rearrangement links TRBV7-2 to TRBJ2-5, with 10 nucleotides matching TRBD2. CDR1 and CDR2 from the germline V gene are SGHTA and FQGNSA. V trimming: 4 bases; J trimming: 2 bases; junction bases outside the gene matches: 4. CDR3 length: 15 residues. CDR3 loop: CASSSSGSPQETQYF. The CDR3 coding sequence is TGTGCCAGCAGCTCTAGCGGGAGTCCGCAAGAGACCCAGTACTTC.

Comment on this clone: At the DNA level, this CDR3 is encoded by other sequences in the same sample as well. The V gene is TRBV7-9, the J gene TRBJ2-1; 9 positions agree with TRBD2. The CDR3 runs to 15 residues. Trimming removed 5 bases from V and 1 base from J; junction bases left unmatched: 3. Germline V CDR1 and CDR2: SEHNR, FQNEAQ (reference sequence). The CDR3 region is CASSQTSGSYNEQFF. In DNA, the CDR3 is TGTGCCAGCAGCCAGACTAGCGGATCCTACAATGAGCAGTTCTTC.

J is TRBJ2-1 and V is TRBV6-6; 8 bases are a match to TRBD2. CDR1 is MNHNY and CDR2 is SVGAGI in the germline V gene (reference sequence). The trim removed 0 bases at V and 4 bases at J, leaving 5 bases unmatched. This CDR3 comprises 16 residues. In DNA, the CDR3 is TGTGCCAGCAGTTACTCCTCGGGAGGGACGTACAATGAGCAGTTCTTC. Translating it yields CASSYSSGGTYNEQFF.

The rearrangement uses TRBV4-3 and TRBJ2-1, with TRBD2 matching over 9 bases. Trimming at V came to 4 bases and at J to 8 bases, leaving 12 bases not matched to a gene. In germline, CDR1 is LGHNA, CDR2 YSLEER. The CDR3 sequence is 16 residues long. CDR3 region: CASSRIKRGAMDEQFF. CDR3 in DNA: TGCGCCAGCAGCCGGATAAAGCGGGGGGCCATGGATGAGCAGTTCTTC.

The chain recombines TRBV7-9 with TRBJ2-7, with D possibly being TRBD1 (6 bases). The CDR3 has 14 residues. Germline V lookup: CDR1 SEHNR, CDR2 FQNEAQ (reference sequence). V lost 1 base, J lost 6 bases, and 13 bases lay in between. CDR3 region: CASSLEGRGGEQYF. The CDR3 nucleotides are TGTGCCAGCAGCTTAGAAGGCAGGGGCGGCGAGCAGTACTTC.

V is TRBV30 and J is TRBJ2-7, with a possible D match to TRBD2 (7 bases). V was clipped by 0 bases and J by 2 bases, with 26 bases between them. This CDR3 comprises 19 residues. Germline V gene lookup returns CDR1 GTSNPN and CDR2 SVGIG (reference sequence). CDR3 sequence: CAWSVSSPGGRGVPYEQYF. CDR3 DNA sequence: TGTGCCTGGAGTGTATCCTCCCCGGGGGGCAGGGGAGTCCCCTACGAGCAGTACTTC. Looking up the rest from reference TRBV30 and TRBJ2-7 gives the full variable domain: SQTIHQWPATLVQPVGSPLSLECTVEGTSNPNLYWYRQAAGRGLQLLFYSVGIGQISSEVPQNLSASRPQDRQFILSSKKLLLSDSGFYLCAWSVSSPGGRGVPYEQYFGPGTRLTVT.

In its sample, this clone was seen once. The CDR3 is CASIPGQGVFYGYTF. The DNA for the CDR3 is TGTGCCAGCATCCCGGGACAGGGAGTTTTCTATGGCTACACCTTC. The chain combines TRBV28 with TRBJ1-2; TRBD1 matches at 9 bases. In germline, CDR1 is MDHEN, CDR2 SYDVKM. CDR3 size: 15 residues. V shed 7 bases, J shed 4 bases, and the junction held 10 bases outside the gene matches.

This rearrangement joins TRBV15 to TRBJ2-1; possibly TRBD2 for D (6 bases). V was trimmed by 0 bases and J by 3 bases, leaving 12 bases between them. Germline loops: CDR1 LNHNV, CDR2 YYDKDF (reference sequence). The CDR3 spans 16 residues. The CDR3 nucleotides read TGTGCCACCAGCAGAGATCCGGGAGCCCTCTACAATGAGCAGTTCTTC. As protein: CATSRDPGALYNEQFF.

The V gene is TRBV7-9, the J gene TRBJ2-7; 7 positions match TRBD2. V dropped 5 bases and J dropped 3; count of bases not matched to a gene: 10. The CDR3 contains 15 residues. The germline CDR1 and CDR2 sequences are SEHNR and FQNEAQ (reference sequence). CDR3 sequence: CASSPSGRVFYEQYF. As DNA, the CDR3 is TGTGCCAGCAGCCCGTCGGGGAGGGTTTTCTACGAGCAGTACTTC. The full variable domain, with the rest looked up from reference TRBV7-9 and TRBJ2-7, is DTGVSQNPRHKITKRGQNVTFRCDPISEHNRLYWYRQTLGQGPEFLTYFQNEAQLEKSRLLSDRFSAERPKGSFSTLEIQRTEQGDSAMYLCASSPSGRVFYEQYFGPGTRLTVT.

For the CDR3, the DNA is TGCAGCGTTGCCGCGGGACAGTCGAACACCGGGGAGCTGTTTTTT. As protein: CSVAAGQSNTGELFF. This chain joins TRBV29-1 and TRBJ2-2; D might be TRBD1 (7 bases). The CDR3 totals 15 residues. V was cut by 4 bases and J by 0 bases, with 12 bases left in between. In germline, CDR1 is SQVTM, CDR2 ANQGSEA.

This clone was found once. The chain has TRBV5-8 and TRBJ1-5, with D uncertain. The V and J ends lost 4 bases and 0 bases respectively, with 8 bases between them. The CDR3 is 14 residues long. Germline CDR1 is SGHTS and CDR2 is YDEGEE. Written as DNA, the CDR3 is TGTGCCAGCAGCAGGCAGGCTAGCAATCAGCCCCAGCATTTT. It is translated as CASSRQASNQPQHF.

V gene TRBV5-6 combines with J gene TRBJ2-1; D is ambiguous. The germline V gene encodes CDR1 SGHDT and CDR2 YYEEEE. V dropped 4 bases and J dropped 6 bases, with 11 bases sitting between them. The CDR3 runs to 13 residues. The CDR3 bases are TGTGCCAGCAGCATTGTGGGCCGCAATGAGCAGTTCTTC. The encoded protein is CASSIVGRNEQFF.

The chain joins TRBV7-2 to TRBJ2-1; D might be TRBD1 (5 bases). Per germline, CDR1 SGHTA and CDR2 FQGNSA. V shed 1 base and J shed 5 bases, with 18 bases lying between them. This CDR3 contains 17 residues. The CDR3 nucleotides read TGTGCCAGCAGCTTAGTTCCCCACAGGAGCCCCAACAATGAGCAGTTCTTC. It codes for CASSLVPHRSPNNEQFF.

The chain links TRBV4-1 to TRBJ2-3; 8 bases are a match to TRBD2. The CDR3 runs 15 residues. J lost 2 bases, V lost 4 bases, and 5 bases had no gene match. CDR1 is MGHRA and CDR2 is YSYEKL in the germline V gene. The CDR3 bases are TGCGCCAGCAGCCCGGAGCGGGGGCTCACAGATACGCAGTATTTT. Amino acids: CASSPERGLTDTQYF.

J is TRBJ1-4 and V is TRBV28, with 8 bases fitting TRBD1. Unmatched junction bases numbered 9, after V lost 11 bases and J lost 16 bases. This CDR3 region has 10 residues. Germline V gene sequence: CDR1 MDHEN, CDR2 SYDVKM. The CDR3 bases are TGTGCCCCCCTCGGGACAGGACCGTTTTTT. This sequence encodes CAPLGTGPFF.

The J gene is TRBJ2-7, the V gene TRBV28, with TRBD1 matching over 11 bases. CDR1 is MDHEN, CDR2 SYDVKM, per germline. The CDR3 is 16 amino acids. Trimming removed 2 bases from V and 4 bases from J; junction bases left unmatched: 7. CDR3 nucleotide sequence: TGTGCCAGCAGTTTACCCGGACAGGGGGCAATGTACGAGCAGTACTTC. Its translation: CASSLPGQGAMYEQYF.

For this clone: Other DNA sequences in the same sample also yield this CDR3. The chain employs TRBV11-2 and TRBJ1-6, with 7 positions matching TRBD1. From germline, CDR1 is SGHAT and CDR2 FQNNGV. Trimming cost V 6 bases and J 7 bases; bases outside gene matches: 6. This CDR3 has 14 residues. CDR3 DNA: TGTGCCAGCAGTTCACAGGGGAAAAATTCACCCCTCCACTTT. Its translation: CASSSQGKNSPLHF.

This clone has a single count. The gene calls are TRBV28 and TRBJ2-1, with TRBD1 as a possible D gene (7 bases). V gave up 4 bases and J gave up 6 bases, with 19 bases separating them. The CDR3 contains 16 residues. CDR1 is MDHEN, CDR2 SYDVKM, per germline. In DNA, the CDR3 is TGTGCCAGCAGTTCGCCCGCGGGACAGCCTGGCAATGAGCAGTTCTTC. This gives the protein CASSSPAGQPGNEQFF.

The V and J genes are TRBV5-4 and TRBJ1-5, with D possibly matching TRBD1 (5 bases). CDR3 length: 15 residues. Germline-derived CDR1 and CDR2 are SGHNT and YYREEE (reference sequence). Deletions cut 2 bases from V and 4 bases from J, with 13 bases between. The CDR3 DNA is TGTGCCAGCAGCTTCGGGGGTGGACCGAATCAGCCCCAGCATTTT. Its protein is CASSFGGGPNQPQHF.

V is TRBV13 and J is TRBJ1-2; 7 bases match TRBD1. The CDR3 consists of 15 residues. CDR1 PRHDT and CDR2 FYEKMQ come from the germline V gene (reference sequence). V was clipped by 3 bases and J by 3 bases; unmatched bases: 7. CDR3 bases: TGTGCCAGCAGCTTCATGGGACAGAGGTACTATGGCTACACCTTC. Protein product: CASSFMGQRYYGYTF.

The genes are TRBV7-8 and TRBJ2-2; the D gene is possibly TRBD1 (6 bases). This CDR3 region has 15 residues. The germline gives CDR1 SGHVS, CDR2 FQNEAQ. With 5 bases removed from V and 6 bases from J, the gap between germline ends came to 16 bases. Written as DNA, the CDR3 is TGTGCCAGCAGCCCGGATTACAGGGTCCCCGGGGAGCTGTTTTTT. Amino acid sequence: CASSPDYRVPGELFF.

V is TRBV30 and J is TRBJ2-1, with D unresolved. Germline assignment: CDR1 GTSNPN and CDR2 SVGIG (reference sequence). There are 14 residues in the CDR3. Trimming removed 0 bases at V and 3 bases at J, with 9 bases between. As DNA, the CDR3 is TGTGCCTGGAGTGTTCACGCGGACTACAATGAGCAGTTCTTC. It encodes CAWSVHADYNEQFF.

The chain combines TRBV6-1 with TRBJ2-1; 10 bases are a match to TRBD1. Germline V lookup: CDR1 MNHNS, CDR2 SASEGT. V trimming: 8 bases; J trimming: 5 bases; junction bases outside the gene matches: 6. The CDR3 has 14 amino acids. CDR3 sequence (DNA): TGTGCCAGCCCTAGACAGGGGGCAAACAATGAGCAGTTCTTC. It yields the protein CASPRQGANNEQFF.

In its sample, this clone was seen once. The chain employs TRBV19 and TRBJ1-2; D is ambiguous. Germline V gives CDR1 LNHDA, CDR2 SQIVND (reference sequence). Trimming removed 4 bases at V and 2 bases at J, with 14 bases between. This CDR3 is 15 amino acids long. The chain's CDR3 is CASSKRTRGNYGYTF. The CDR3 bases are TGTGCCAGTAGTAAGAGAACCCGAGGGAACTATGGCTACACCTTC.

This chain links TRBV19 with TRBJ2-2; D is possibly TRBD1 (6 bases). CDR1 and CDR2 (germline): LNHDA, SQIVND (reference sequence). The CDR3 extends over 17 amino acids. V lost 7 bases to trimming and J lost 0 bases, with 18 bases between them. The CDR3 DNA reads TGTGCCAGTATACCCAAGCACAGGGACGCGAACACCGGGGAGCTGTTTTTT. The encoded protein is CASIPKHRDANTGELFF.